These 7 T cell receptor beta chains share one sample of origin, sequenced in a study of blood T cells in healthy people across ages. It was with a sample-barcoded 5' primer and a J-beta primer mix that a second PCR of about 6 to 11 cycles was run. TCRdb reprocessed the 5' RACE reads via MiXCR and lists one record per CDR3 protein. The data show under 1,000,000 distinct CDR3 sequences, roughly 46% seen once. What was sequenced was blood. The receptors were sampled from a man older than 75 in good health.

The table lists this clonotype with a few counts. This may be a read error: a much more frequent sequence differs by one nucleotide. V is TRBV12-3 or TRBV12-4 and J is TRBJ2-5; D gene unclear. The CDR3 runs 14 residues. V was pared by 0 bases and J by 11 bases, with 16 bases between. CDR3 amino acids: CASSLADVYNEQYF. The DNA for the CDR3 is TGTGCCAGCAGTTTAGCGGACGTTTACAATGAGCAGTACTTC.

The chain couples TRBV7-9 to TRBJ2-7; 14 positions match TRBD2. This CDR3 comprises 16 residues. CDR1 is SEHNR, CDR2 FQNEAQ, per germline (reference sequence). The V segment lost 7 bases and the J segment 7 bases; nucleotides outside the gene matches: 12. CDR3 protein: CASISGLAGGGGEQYF. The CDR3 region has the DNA TGTGCCAGCATCTCTGGACTAGCGGGAGGTGGGGGTGAGCAGTACTTC.

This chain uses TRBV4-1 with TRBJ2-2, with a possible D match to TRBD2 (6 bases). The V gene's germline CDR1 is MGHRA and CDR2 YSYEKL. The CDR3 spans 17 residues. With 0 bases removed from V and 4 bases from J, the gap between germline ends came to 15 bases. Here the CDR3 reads CASSQESAGGSTGELFF. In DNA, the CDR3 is TGCGCCAGCAGCCAAGAGTCAGCAGGAGGGAGCACCGGGGAGCTGTTTTTT.

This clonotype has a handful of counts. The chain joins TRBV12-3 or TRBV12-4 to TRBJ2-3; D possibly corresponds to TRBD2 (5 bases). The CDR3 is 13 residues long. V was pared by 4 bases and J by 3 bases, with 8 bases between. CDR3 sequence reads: CASSSGFTDTQYF. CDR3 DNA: TGTGCCAGCAGTTCGGGATTTACAGATACGCAGTATTTT.

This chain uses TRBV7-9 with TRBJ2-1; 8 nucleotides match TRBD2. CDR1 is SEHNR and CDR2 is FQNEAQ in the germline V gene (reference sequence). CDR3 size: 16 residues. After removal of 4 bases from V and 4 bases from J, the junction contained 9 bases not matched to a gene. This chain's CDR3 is CASSSIIAGIYNEQFF. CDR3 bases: TGTGCCAGCAGCTCAATTATAGCGGGGATTTACAATGAGCAGTTCTTC.

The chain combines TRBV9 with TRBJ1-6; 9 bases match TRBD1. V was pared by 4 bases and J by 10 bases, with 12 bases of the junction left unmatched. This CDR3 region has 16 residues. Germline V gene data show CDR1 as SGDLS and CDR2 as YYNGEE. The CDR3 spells CASSPRQQGAGSPLHF. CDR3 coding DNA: TGTGCCAGCAGCCCGAGACAACAGGGGGCAGGATCACCCCTCCACTTT. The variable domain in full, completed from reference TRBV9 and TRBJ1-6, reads DSGVTQTPKHLITATGQRVTLRCSPRSGDLSVYWYQQSLDQGLQFLIQYYNGEERAKGNILERFSAQQFPDLHSELNLSSLELGDSALYFCASSPRQQGAGSPLHFGNGTRLTVT.

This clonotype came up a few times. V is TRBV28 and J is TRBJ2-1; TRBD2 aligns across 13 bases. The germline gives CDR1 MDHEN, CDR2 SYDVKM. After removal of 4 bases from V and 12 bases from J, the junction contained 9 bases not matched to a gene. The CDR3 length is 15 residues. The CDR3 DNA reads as TGTGCCAGCAGTTCACCGGGACTAGCGGGATGTGGGCAGTTCTTC. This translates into CASSSPGLAGCGQFF.